This T cell receptor (beta chain) was recorded in a study of T-cell memory formation after mild COVID-19. About the research overall: Each donor largely had its own TCR clusters. Study-level findings and limits: Proof of SARS-CoV-2 specificity was absent for the second-wave clones that crested on day 37. Later expanders leaned CD4+, whereas clones that contracted between day 15 and 85 were balanced CD4/CD8.

For this clonotype: As yet, its antigen is unknown.

The authors produced TCR alpha and TCR beta cDNA libraries with sample barcodes and UMIs by 5'RACE using constant-segment primers. TCRdb re-called the 5' RACE reads with MiXCR, one entry per CDR3 protein. There are around 470,000 distinct CDR3 sequences in the sample; 15% to 20% occur only once, and 8.4% lies in the top ten. With 0 bases removed from V and 0 bases from J, the gap between germline ends came to 12 bases. Per germline, CDR1 SGHRS and CDR2 YFSETQ. The CDR3 is 16 amino acids. The clonotype comes from an adult woman who had mild COVID-19 (a few samples of this study predate the infection). Cell type and time point are not known. The sequenced material came from PBMCs or a T cell subset sorted from them (not recorded which). The chain joins TRBV5-1 to TRBJ1-1; possible D gene TRBD1, 6 bases. As DNA, the CDR3 is TGCGCCAGCAGCTTGGCCAGACAGGCCATGAACACTGAAGCTTTCTTT. Translating it yields CASSLARQAMNTEAFF.